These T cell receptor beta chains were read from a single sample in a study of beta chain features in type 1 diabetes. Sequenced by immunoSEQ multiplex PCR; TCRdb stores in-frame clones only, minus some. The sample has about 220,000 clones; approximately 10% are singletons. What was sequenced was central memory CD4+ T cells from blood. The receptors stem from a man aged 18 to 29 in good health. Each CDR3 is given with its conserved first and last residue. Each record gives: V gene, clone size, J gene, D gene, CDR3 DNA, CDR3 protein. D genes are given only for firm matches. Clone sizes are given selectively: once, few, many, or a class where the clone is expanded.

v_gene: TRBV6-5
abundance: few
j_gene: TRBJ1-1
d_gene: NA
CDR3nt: TGTGCCAGCATCCAGAACACTGAAGCTTTCTTT
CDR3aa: CASIQNTEAFF

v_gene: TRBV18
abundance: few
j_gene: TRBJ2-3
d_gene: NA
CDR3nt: TGTGCCAGCTCACCACTAGCGAATACAGATACGCAGTATTTT
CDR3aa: CASSPLANTDTQYF

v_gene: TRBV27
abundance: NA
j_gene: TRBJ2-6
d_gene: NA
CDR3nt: TGTGCCAGCAGTAGCGCTTCTCCCGGGGCCAACGTCCTGACTTTC
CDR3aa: CASSSASPGANVLTF

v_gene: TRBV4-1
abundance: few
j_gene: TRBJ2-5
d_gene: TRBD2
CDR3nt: TGCGCCAGCAGCCAAGGGCGGGGGATCCAAGAGACCCAGTACTTC
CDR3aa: CASSQGRGIQETQYF

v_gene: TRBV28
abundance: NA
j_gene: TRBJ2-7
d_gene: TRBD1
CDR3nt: TGTGCCAGCGTTCGGGCAGGGGGCATCGAGCAGTACTTC
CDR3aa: CASVRAGGIEQYF

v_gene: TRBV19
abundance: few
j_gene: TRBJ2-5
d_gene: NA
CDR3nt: TGTGCCAGTAGTCACCTACTAGAGGTCCAAGAGACCCAGTACTTC
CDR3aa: CASSHLLEVQETQYF

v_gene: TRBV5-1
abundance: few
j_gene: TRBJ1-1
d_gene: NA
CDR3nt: TGCGCCAGCAGCGCCAGCGGGGCCGTCACTGAAGCTTTCTTT
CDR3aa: CASSASGAVTEAFF

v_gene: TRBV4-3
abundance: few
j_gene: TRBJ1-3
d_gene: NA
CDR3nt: TGCGCCAGCAGCCAAGACATTTTTGGAAACACCATATATTTT
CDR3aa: CASSQDIFGNTIYF

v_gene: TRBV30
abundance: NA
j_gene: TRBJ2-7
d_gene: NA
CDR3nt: TGTGCCTCCTCCCCGGGGAGCGACTACGAGCAGTACTTC
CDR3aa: CASSPGSDYEQYF

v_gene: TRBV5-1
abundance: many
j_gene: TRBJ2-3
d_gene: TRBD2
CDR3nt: TGCGCCAGCAGCTCCGAGCGGGAGGAACTGAGCACAGATACGCAGTATTTT
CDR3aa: CASSSEREELSTDTQYF

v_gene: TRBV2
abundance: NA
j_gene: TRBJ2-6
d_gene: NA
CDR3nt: TGTGCCAGCAGTGAATCAAATCCTGGGGCCAACGTCCTGACTTTC
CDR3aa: CASSESNPGANVLTF

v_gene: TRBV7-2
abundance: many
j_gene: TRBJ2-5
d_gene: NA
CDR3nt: TGTGCCAGCAGTTACACCGGCCAAGAGACCCAGTACTTC
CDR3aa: CASSYTGQETQYF

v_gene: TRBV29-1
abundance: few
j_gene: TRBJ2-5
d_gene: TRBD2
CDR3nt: TGCAGCGGGTCTTCGACTAGCGGGGTAGAGACCCAGTACTTC
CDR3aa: CSGSSTSGVETQYF

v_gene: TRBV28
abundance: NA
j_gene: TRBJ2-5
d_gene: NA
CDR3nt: TGTGCCAGCAGTTTACGACAGCAAGAGACCCAGTACTTC
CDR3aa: CASSLRQQETQYF

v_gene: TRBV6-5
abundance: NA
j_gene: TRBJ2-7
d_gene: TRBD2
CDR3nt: TGTGCCAGCAGTTACTCCTTGGGCGGGGGTTTTTACGAGCAGTACTTC
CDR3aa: CASSYSLGGGFYEQYF

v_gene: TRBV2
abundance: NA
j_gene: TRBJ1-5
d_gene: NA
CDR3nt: TGTGCCAGCAGTCAGTCCACCTCACCCCAGCATTTT
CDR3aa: CASSQSTSPQHF

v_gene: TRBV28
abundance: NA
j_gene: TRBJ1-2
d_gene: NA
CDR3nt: TGTGCCAGCAGTTTATCTGGGGCTGGCTACACCTTC
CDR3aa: CASSLSGAGYTF

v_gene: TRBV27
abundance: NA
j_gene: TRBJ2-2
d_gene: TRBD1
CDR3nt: TGTGCCAGCAGTTCGGGACAGGGATCCACCGGGGAGCTGTTTTTT
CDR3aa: CASSSGQGSTGELFF

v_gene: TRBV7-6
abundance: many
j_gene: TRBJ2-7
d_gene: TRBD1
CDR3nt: TGTGCCAGCAGCTTAGCTCCGACCGGACAGGGCTCCTACGAGCAGTACTTC
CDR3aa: CASSLAPTGQGSYEQYF

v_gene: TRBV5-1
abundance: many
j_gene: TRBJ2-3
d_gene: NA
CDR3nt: TGCGCCAGCAGCTTGGACAGCACAGATACGCAGTATTTT
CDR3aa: CASSLDSTDTQYF

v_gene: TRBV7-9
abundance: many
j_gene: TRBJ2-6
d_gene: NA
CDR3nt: TGTGCCAGCAGCTTAGTGGTACTTCCCTCTGGGGCCAACGTCCTGACTTTC
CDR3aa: CASSLVVLPSGANVLTF

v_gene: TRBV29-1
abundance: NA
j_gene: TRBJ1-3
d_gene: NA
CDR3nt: TGCAGCGCCCGACAGAGCTCTGGAAACACCATATATTTT
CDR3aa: CSARQSSGNTIYF

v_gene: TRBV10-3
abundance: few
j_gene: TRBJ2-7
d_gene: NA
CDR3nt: TGTGCCATCAGTGACTTCACCCGCAGGGGAGGGGACGAGCAGTACTTC
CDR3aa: CAISDFTRRGGDEQYF

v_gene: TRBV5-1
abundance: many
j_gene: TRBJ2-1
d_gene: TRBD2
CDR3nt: TGCGCCAGCAGCCAGTCCGGGACTAGGATTTTCAATGAGCAGTTCTTC
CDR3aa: CASSQSGTRIFNEQFF

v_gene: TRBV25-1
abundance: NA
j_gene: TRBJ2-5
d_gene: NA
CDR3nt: TGTGCCAGCAGTGTGGGGCGACGGTTCCAAGAGACCCAGTACTTC
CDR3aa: CASSVGRRFQETQYF

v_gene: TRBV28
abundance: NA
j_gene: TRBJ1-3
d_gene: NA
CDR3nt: TGTGCCAGCAGTTTGCTCGACCGAAGCTCTGGAAACACCATATATTTT
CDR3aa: CASSLLDRSSGNTIYF

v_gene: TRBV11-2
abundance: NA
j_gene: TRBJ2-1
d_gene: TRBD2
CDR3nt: TGTGCCAGCAGCCCGGGACTAGCGGGAGGTACCTACAATGAGCAGTTCTTC
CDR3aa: CASSPGLAGGTYNEQFF

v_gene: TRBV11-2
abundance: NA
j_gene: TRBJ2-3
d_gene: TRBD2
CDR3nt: TGTGCCAGCATCCGTGGGGGGGTCAGCTCTAGCACAGATACGCAGTATTTT
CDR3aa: CASIRGGVSSSTDTQYF

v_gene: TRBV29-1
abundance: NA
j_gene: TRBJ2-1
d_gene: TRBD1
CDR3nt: TGCAGCGTTGATCGGGACAGATTAGTTGAGCAGTTCTTC
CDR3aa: CSVDRDRLVEQFF

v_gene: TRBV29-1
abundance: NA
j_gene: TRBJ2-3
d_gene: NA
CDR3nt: TGCAGCGTTGAAGACAGGGCCAGGGGTTTCGCAGATACGCAGTATTTT
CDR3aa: CSVEDRARGFADTQYF

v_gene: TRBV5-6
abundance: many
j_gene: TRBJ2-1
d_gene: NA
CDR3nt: TGTGCCAGCAGCTTGGGGGGTGACAATGAGCAGTTCTTC
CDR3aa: CASSLGGDNEQFF

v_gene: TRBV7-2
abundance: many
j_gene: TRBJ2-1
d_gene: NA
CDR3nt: TGTGCCAGCAGCCCTGACACGGGCTACAATGAGCAGTTCTTC
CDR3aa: CASSPDTGYNEQFF

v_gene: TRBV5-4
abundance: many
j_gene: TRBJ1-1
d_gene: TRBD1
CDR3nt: TGTGCCAGCAGCTTGACCGGACAGGGGACGAACACTGAAGCTTTCTTT
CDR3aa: CASSLTGQGTNTEAFF